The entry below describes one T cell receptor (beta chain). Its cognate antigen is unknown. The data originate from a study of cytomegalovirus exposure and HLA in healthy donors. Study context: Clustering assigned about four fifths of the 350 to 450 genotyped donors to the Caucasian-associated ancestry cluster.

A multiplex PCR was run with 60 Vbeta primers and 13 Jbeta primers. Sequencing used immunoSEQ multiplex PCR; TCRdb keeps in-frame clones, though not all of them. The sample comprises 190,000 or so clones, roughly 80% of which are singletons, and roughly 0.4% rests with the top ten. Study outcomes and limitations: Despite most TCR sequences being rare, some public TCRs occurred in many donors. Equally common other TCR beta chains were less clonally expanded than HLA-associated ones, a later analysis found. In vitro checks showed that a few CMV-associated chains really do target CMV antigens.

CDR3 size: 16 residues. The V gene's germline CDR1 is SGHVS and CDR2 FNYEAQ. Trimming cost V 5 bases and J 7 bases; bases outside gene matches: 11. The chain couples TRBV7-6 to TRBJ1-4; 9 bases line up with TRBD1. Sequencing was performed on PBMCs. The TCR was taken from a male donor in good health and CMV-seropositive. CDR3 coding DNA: TGTGCCAGCAGCCAACTGGACAGGGGTATTGGTGAAAAACTGTTTTTT. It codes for CASSQLDRGIGEKLFF.